This TCR beta chain appears in the sequencing data of a study of OX40 agonist ivuxolimab in advanced cancers. Turning to the study itself: The treatment was a fully human IgG2 OX40 agonist, ivuxolimab.

Produced via immunoSEQ multiplex PCR; TCRdb's table is partial and in-frame only. The sample consists of tens of thousands of clones, roughly nine tenths of them appearing once. Germline CDR1 SNHLY, CDR2 FYNNEI. The CDR3 totals 11 residues. V lost 4 bases and J lost 10, with 8 bases in between. A word on this clone: Its antigen is not known.

Study-wide points: The mean number of expanded clones was higher in CD8+ T cells than in CD4+. In the expanded peripheral T cells, antigen specificity was never determined.

The clonotype was recovered from an adult with an advanced solid tumor such as melanoma, head and neck, liver or kidney cancer. This specimen consisted of CD4+ or CD8+ T cells sorted from blood, obtained in a trial of the OX40 agonist ivuxolimab. This sequence joins TRBV2 and TRBJ2-1; a weak D match, TRBD2 (6 bases). The CDR3 loop is CASSVADEQFF. The CDR3 bases are TGTGCCAGCAGTGTAGCGGACGAGCAGTTCTTC. The full variable domain, its missing parts supplied by reference TRBV2 and TRBJ2-1, is EPEVTQTPSHQVTQMGQEVILRCVPISNHLYFYWYRQILGQKVEFLVSFYNNEISEKSEIFDDQFSVERPDGSNFTLKIRSTKLEDSAMYFCASSVADEQFFGPGTRLTVL.